The sample holds many counts of the clone carrying this T cell receptor (beta chain). The data belong to a study of T cells after somatic rescue of genetic block. Trimming removed 5 bases at V and 1 base at J, with 8 bases between. The CDR3 has 13 amino acids. The V gene's germline CDR1 is SGHVS and CDR2 FNYEAQ. Produced via immunoSEQ multiplex PCR; TCRdb's table is partial and in-frame only. The table includes approximately 110,000 clones, about 89% detected once. Sequenced material: peripheral blood mononuclear cells (PBMCs). The chain combines TRBV7-6 with TRBJ1-1; D gene uncertain. This sequence originates from a woman younger than 30. CDR3 DNA: TGTGCCAGCAGCCAAAGCGGGAACACTGAAGCTTTCTTT. Its protein is CASSQSGNTEAFF.